This TCR beta chain was captured in a study of control samples from healthy donors and cancer patients. Trimming at V came to 4 bases and at J to 4 bases, leaving 8 bases not matched to a gene. The germline V gene has CDR1 MGHRA and CDR2 YSYEKL. The CDR3 runs to 18 residues. Libraries were prepared by immunoSEQ multiplex PCR; TCRdb keeps only in-frame clonotypes and omits some of them. The sample carries about 79,000 clones, roughly 93% recorded once. The specimen sequenced was PBMCs. This TCR derives from a woman between 40 and 55 years old with lung cancer. The V call is TRBV4-1, the J call TRBJ2-2; 14 bases line up with TRBD2. CDR3 sequence reads: CASSPRTSGGLGTGELFF. The CDR3, as DNA: TGCGCCAGCAGCCCCAGGACTAGCGGGGGGTTGGGCACCGGGGAGCTGTTTTTT.